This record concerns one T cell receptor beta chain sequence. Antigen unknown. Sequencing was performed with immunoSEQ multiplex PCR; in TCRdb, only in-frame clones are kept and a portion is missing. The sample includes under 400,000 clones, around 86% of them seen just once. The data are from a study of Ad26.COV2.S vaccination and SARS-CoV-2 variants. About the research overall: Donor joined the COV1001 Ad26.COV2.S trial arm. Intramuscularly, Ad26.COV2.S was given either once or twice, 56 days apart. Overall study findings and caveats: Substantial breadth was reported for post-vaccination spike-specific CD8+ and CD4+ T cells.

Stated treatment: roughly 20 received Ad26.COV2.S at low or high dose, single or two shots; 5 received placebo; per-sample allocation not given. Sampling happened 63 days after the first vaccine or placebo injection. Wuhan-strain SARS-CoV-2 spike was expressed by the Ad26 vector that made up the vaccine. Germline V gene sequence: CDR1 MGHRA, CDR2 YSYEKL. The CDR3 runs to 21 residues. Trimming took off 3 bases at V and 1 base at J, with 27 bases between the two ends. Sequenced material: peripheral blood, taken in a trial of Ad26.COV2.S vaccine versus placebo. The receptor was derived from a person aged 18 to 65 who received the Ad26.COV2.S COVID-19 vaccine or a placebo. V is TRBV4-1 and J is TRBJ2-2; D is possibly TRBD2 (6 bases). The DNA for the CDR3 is TGCGCCAGCAGCCAGACACCCTCTAGGGACTCGAAAAGCCAGAACACCGGGGAGCTGTTTTTT. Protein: CASSQTPSRDSKSQNTGELFF.